These 5 T cell receptor beta chains originate from one sample sequenced in a study of cytotoxic CD8 clonotypes in ibrutinib-treated CLL. Sequencing was performed with immunoSEQ multiplex PCR; in TCRdb, only in-frame clones are kept and a portion is missing. The sample comprises approximately 50,000 clones, over 60% of which are singletons, and roughly 45% rests with the top ten. Sample: PBMCs, taken after 12 months of ibrutinib treatment. These TCRs come from a human donor with chronic lymphocytic leukemia.

V is TRBV6-5 and J is TRBJ2-1; 7 bases fit TRBD2. The CDR3 spans 15 residues. The trim removed 2 bases at V and 3 bases at J, leaving 4 bases unmatched. The germline CDR1 and CDR2 sequences are MNHEY and SVGAGI. CDR3 DNA sequence: TGTGCCAGCAGTTACAGCGGGGCTAACTACAATGAGCAGTTCTTC. Translating gives CASSYSGANYNEQFF.

This clone has just a few counts. J is TRBJ1-1 and V is TRBV2; D unclear. The germline V gene encodes CDR1 SNHLY and CDR2 FYNNEI. Trimming removed 7 bases from V and 2 bases from J, with 20 bases in between. CDR3 length equals 16 residues. The CDR3 here is CASTSPEDYYNTEAFF. CDR3 nucleotides: TGTGCCAGCACCTCGCCTGAGGACTACTATAACACTGAAGCTTTCTTT. Variable domain in full (rest from reference TRBV2 and TRBJ1-1): EPEVTQTPSHQVTQMGQEVILRCVPISNHLYFYWYRQILGQKVEFLVSFYNNEISEKSEIFDDQFSVERPDGSNFTLKIRSTKLEDSAMYFCASTSPEDYYNTEAFFGQGTRLTVV.

This clone is categorized as medium-sized. The rearrangement uses TRBV29-1 and TRBJ2-7, with D perhaps matching TRBD1 or TRBD2 (5 bases each). Trimming left V 4 bases short and J 0 bases short, with 10 bases between. The germline gives CDR1 SQVTM, CDR2 ANQGSEA. CDR3 length: 13 amino acids. CDR3 protein: CSVVGESSYEQYF. The CDR3 bases are TGCAGCGTTGTGGGGGAGAGCTCCTACGAGCAGTACTTC.

This sequence joins TRBV7-9 and TRBJ2-1; 12 bases are a match to TRBD2. This CDR3 has 15 amino acids. The V and J ends lost 3 bases and 4 bases, in that order; junction bases with no gene match: 1. CDR1 is SEHNR and CDR2 is FQNEAQ in the germline V gene (reference sequence). The CDR3 DNA reads as TGTGCCAGCAGCTTGCTAGCGGGAGGGTACAATGAGCAGTTCTTC. As protein: CASSLLAGGYNEQFF.

The V and J genes are TRBV5-4 and TRBJ2-1, with 8 bases aligning to TRBD2. The CDR3 totals 13 residues. V lost 5 bases, J lost 6 bases, and 4 bases stayed unmatched. Germline V gives CDR1 SGHNT, CDR2 YYREEE (reference sequence). CDR3 nucleotides: TGTGCCAGCAGATCGACTAGCGCCAATGAGCAGTTCTTC. Its protein is CASRSTSANEQFF. Supplemented by reference TRBV5-4 and TRBJ2-1, the full variable domain reads ETGVTQSPTHLIKTRGQQVTLRCSSQSGHNTVSWYQQALGQGPQFIFQYYREEENGRGNFPPRFSGLQFPNYSSELNVNALELDDSALYLCASRSTSANEQFFGPGTRLTVL.